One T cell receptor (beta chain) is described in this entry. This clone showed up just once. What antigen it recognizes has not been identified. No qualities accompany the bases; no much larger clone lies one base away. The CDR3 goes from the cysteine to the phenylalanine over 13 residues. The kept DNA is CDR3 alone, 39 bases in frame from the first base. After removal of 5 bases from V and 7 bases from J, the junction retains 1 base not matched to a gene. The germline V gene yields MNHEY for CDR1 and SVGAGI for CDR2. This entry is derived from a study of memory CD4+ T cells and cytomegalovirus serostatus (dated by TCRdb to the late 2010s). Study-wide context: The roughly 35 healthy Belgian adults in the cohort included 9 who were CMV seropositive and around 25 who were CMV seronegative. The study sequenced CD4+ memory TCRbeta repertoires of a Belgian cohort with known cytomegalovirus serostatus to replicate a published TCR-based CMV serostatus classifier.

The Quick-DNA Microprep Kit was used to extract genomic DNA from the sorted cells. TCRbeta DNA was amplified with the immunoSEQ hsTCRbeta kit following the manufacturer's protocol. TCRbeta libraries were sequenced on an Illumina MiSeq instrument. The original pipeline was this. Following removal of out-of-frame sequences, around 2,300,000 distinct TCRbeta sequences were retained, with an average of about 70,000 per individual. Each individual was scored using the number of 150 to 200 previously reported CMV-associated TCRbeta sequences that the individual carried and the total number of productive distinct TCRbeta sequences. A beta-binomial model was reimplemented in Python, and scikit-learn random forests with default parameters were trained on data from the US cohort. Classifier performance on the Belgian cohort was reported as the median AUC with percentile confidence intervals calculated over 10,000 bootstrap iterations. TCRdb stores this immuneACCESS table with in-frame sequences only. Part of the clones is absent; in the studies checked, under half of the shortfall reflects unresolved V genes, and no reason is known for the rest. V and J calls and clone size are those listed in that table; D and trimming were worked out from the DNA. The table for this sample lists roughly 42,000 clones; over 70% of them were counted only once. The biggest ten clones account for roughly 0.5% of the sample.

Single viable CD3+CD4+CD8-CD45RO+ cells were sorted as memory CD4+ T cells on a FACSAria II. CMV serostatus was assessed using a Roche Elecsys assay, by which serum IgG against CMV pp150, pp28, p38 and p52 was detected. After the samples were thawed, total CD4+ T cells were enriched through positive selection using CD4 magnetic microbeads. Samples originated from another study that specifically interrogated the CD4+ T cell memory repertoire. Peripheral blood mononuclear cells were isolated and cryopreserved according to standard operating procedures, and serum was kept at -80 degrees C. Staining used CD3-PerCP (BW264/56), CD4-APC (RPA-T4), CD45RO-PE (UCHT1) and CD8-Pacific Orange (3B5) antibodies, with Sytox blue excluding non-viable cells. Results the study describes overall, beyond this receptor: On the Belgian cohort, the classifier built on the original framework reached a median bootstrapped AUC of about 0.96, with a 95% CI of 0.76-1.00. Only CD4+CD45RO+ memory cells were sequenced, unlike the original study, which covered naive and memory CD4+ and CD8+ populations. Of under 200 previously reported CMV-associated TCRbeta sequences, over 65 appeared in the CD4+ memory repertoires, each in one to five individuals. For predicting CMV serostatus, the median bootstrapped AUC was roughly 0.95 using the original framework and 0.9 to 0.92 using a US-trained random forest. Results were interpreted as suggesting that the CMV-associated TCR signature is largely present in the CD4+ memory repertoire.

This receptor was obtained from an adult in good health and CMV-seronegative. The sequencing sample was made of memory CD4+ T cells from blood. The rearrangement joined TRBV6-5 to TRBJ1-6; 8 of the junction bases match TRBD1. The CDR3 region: CASSQGANSPLHF. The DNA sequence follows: TGTGCCAGCAGTCAGGGGGCGAATTCACCCCTCCACTTT.